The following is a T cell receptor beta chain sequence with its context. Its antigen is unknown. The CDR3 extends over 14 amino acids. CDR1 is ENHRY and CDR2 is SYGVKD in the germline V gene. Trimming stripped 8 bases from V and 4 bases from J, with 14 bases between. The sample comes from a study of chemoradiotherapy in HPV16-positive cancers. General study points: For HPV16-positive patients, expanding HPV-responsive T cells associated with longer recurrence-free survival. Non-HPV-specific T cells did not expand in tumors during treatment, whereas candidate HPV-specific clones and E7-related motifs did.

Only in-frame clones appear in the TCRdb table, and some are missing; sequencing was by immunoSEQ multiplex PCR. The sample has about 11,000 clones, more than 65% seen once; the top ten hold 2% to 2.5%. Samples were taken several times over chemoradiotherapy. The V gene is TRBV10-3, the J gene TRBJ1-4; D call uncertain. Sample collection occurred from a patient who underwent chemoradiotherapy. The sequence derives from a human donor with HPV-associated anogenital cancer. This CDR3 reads CAISSDGNNEKLFF. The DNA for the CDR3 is TGTGCCATCTCCTCCGACGGAAATAATGAAAAACTGTTTTTT.